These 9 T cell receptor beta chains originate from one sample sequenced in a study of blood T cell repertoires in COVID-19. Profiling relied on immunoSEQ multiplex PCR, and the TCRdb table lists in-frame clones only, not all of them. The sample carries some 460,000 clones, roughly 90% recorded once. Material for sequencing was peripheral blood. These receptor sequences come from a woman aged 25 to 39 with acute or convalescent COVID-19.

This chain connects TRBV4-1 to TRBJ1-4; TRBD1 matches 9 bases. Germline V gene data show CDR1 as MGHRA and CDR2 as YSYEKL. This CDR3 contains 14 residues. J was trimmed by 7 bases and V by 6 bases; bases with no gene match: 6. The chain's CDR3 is CASSHSGQGEKLFF. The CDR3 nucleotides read TGCGCCAGCAGTCACTCGGGACAGGGTGAAAAACTGTTTTTT.

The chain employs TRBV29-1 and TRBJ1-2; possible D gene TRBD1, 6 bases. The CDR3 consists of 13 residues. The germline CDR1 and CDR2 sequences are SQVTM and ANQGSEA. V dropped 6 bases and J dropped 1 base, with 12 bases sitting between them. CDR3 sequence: CSVRDTDNYGYTF. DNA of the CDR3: TGCAGCGTCCGGGACACCGATAACTATGGCTACACCTTC.

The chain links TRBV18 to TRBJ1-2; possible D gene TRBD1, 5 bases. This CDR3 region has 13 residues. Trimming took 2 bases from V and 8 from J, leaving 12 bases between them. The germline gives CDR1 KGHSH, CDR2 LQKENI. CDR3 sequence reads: CASSPGAVGGYTF. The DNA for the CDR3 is TGTGCCAGCTCACCAGGGGCGGTGGGCGGCTACACCTTC.

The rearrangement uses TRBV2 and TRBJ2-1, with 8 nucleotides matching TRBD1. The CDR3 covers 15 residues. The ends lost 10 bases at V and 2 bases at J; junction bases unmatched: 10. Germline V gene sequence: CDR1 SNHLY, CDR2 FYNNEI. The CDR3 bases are TGTGCCACCCAACCCCCGACAGGGGCCTACAATGAGCAGTTCTTC. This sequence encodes CATQPPTGAYNEQFF.

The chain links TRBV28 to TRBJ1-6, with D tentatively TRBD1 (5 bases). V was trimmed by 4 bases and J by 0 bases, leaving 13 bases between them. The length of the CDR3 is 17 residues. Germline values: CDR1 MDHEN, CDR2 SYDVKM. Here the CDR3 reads CASSYTQVYSYNSPLHF. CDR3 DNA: TGTGCCAGCAGTTATACACAGGTTTACTCCTATAATTCACCCCTCCACTTT.

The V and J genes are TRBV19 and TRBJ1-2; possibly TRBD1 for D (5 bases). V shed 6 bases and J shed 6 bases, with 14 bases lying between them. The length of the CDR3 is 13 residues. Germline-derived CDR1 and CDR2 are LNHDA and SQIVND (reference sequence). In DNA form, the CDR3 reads TGTGCCAGTAGCCCGACAGTCCTTCATGGCTACACCTTC. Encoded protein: CASSPTVLHGYTF. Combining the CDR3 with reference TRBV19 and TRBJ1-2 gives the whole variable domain DGGITQSPKYLFRKEGQNVTLSCEQNLNHDAMYWYRQDPGQGLRLIYYSQIVNDFQKGDIAEGYSVSREKKESFPLTVTSAQKNPTAFYLCASSPTVLHGYTFGSGTRLTVV.

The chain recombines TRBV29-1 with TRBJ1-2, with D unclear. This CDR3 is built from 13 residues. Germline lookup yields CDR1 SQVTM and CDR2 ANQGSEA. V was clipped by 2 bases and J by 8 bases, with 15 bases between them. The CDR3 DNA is TGCAGCGTTGAACAACAAGGTTCCGGGGGCTACACCTTC. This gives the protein CSVEQQGSGGYTF.

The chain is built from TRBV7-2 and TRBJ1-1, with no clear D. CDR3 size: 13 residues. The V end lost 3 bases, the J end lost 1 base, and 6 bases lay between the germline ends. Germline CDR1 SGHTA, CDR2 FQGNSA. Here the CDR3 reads CASSFSGNTEAFF. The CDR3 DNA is TGTGCCAGCAGCTTTTCAGGGAACACTGAAGCTTTCTTT.

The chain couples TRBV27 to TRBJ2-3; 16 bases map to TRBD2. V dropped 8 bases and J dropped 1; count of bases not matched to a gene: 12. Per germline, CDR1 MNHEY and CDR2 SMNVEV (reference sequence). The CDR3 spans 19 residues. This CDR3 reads CASPPRGLAGGLGTDTQYF. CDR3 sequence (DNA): TGTGCCAGCCCCCCCCGGGGACTAGCGGGGGGGCTTGGCACAGATACGCAGTATTTT.